The 26 T cell receptor beta chains listed next were all sequenced from one sample in a study of blood T cell repertoires in COVID-19. Method: immunoSEQ multiplex PCR; TCRdb's copy keeps in-frame clones and lacks some. The sample holds 300,000 to 400,000 clones; 80% to 90% are singletons and the top ten take around 3%. The specimen sequenced was peripheral blood. The receptors come from a woman aged 30 to 39 with COVID-19, enrolled during active disease.

The rearrangement uses TRBV11-3 and TRBJ2-3; 8 bases align to TRBD1. Germline V gene data show CDR1 as SGHNT and CDR2 as YENEEA. CDR3 length equals 15 residues. The V segment lost 1 base and the J segment 3 bases; nucleotides outside the gene matches: 3. Written as DNA, the CDR3 is TGTGCCAGCAGCTTAGCTTGGACAGGGACAGATACGCAGTATTTT. Amino acids: CASSLAWTGTDTQYF.

V is TRBV28 and J is TRBJ1-2; D is ambiguous. V lost 5 bases to trimming and J lost 5 bases, with 9 bases between them. Looked up from germline, CDR1 is MDHEN and CDR2 is SYDVKM. The CDR3 sequence is 12 residues long. The CDR3 sequence is CASSAWPYGYTF. DNA for the CDR3: TGTGCCAGCAGTGCCTGGCCATATGGCTACACCTTC.

The chain uses TRBV13 and TRBJ2-7; the D gene is possibly TRBD1 (6 bases). Looked up from germline, CDR1 is PRHDT and CDR2 is FYEKMQ (reference sequence). The CDR3 has 13 amino acids. V gave up 2 bases and J gave up 5 bases, with 10 bases separating them. The CDR3 protein is CASSLSGVHEQYV. The CDR3 DNA follows: TGTGCCAGCAGCTTATCAGGGGTCCACGAGCAGTACGTC.

This chain links TRBV5-4 with TRBJ1-1; D may be TRBD1 (5 bases). CDR1 and CDR2 from the germline V gene are SGHNT and YYREEE (reference sequence). V was cut by 0 bases and J by 6 bases, with 15 bases left in between. This CDR3 has 15 residues. The CDR3 DNA is TGTGCCAGCAGCTTGGGGGCAGGTGTAGGGGCTGAAGCTTTCTTT. It yields the protein CASSLGAGVGAEAFF.

J is TRBJ1-5 and V is TRBV7-9; 8 bases are a match to TRBD1. V gave up 5 bases and J gave up 8 bases; unmatched junction bases: 5. The CDR3 sequence is 13 residues long. Germline values: CDR1 SEHNR, CDR2 FQNEAQ (reference sequence). CDR3 residues: CASSKDRDEPQHF. The CDR3 nucleotides are TGTGCCAGCAGCAAGGACAGGGATGAGCCCCAGCATTTT.

The gene calls are TRBV19 and TRBJ1-5; weak D call: TRBD1 (6 bases). This CDR3 is 16 amino acids long. In germline, CDR1 is LNHDA, CDR2 SQIVND (reference sequence). Trimming removed 5 bases from V and 2 bases from J, with 16 bases in between. In DNA, the CDR3 is TGTGCCAGTAGTGTTGAGAGGGCAGGGGGCAATCAGCCCCAGCATTTT. It encodes CASSVERAGGNQPQHF.

The chain employs TRBV6-5 and TRBJ1-6, with 11 bases matching TRBD1. This CDR3 has 15 amino acids. The J segment lost 10 bases and the V segment lost 3 bases, leaving 5 bases of the junction unmatched. Germline lookup yields CDR1 MNHEY and CDR2 SVGAGI. The CDR3 DNA reads as TGTGCCAGCAGTTATAGGGACAGGGGGAGGTCACCCCTCCACTTT. Translated, it gives CASSYRDRGRSPLHF.

V and J are TRBV27 and TRBJ2-2; tentative D call: TRBD1 (6 bases). Trimming removed 0 bases at V and 6 bases at J, with 11 bases between. The CDR3 spans 15 residues. Germline V lookup: CDR1 MNHEY, CDR2 SMNVEV (reference sequence). CDR3 in DNA: TGTGCCAGCAGTTTATCGTGGGGACAACCCGGGGAGCTGTTTTTT. Its protein product is CASSLSWGQPGELFF.

The chain employs TRBV7-9 and TRBJ1-2; D not resolved. Germline CDR1 reads SEHNR; CDR2 reads FQNEAQ (reference sequence). Trimming shortened V by 5 bases and J by 4 bases, and 14 bases separated the two germline ends. The CDR3 runs 14 residues. The CDR3 DNA follows: TGTGCCAGCAGCGACGCGACACGGGGCTATGGCTACACCTTC. Translation gives CASSDATRGYGYTF.

The rearrangement uses TRBV25-1 and TRBJ2-5; 7 nucleotides line up with TRBD2. Germline CDR1 and CDR2: MGHDK and SYGVNS. V lost 3 bases and J lost 1; bases outside the gene matches: 5. The CDR3 totals 15 residues. CDR3 loop: CASSELAGPQETQYF. The CDR3 region has the DNA TGTGCCAGCAGTGAGTTAGCGGGCCCCCAAGAGACCCAGTACTTC.

The chain has TRBV4-1 and TRBJ2-7, with D perhaps TRBD1 (7 bases). The CDR3 consists of 15 residues. V was trimmed by 3 bases and J by 2 bases, leaving 14 bases between them. From germline, CDR1 is MGHRA and CDR2 YSYEKL. CDR3 loop: CASSQRQGGPYEQYF. In DNA form, the CDR3 reads TGCGCCAGCAGCCAGAGACAGGGAGGTCCCTACGAGCAGTACTTC.

This chain links TRBV4-3 with TRBJ1-2; 7 bases match TRBD1. J was trimmed by 4 bases and V by 0 bases; bases with no gene match: 2. Germline V gene data show CDR1 as LGHNA and CDR2 as YSLEER. The CDR3 length is 14 residues. The CDR3 loop is CASSQEHRGYGYTF. In DNA form, the CDR3 reads TGCGCCAGCAGCCAAGAACACAGGGGCTATGGCTACACCTTC.

The chain is built from TRBV21-1 and TRBJ1-2. TRBV21-1 is given as a pseudogene. CDR3 length: 12 residues. The CDR3 loop reads CASSTPGMSYTF. The DNA of the CDR3 is TGTGCCAGCAGCACCCCCGGTATGTCTTACACCTTC.

The chain combines TRBV7-2 with TRBJ2-5; 9 nucleotides align to TRBD2. The CDR3 is made up of 13 amino acids. Germline V gene data show CDR1 as SGHTA and CDR2 as FQGNSA. Trimming at V came to 8 bases and at J to 2 bases, leaving 3 bases not matched to a gene. The chain's CDR3 is CASRLAEQETQYF. The CDR3 DNA reads as TGTGCCAGCCGACTAGCGGAACAAGAGACCCAGTACTTC.

For the CDR3, the DNA is TGCGCCAGCAGCTTGGGGACAGTAGATGAAAAACTGTTTTTT. As protein: CASSLGTVDEKLFF. This chain links TRBV5-1 with TRBJ1-4, with a tentative D call TRBD1 (6 bases). Germline V lookup: CDR1 SGHRS, CDR2 YFSETQ. The V and J ends lost 0 bases and 6 bases respectively, with 9 bases between them. The CDR3 is made up of 14 amino acids.

This clone appeared once. CDR3 in DNA: TGTGCCAGTAGTGCCCCGGGACAGTCCTACGAGCAGTACTTC. This gives the protein CASSAPGQSYEQYF. The V and J genes are TRBV19 and TRBJ2-7, with TRBD1 identical over 7 bases. With V trimmed by 5 bases and J by 1 base, 5 bases remained unmatched. Per the germline V gene, CDR1 is LNHDA and CDR2 is SQIVND (reference sequence). The CDR3 contains 14 residues.

This clone occurred once. The chain couples TRBV10-3 to TRBJ2-3; TRBD2 agrees at 15 bases. The CDR3 loop spans 15 amino acids. Germline V CDR1 and CDR2: ENHRY, SYGVKD. V lost 10 bases to trimming and J lost 4 bases; unmatched junction nucleotides: 6. In nucleotides, the CDR3 is TGTGCCAGCCGAGGGACTAGCGGGGGGTCAGATACGCAGTATTTT. This codes for CASRGTSGGSDTQYF.

V and J are TRBV21-1 and TRBJ2-7; the table calls TRBD2, which could not be checked here. TRBV21-1 is classified as a pseudogene. This CDR3 spans 13 amino acids. The CDR3 nucleotides read TGTGCCAGCAGCAAACCACTAGCGGGATTCCAGTACGTC. Its protein product is CASSKPLAGFQYV.

In this sample, this clone turned up once. CDR3 in amino acids: CASSSPKVRGDTQYF. The CDR3 DNA sequence: TGTGCCAGCAGCTCTCCCAAAGTGAGAGGAGATACGCAGTATTTT. V gene TRBV7-2 combines with J gene TRBJ2-3; D not resolved. Germline assignment: CDR1 SGHTA and CDR2 FQGNSA. The CDR3 has 15 residues. V was trimmed by 4 bases and J by 5 bases, leaving 16 bases between them.

The V and J genes are TRBV19 and TRBJ1-1, with D uncertain. The germline gives CDR1 LNHDA, CDR2 SQIVND (reference sequence). V was shortened by 3 bases and J by 1 base, with 9 bases between the two germline ends. The CDR3 extends over 14 amino acids. The CDR3 sequence: CASSIGRPNTEAFF. The DNA for the CDR3 is TGTGCCAGTAGTATCGGCAGGCCGAACACTGAAGCTTTCTTT.

This chain joins TRBV6-5 and TRBJ1-2, with D possibly matching TRBD1 (5 bases). This CDR3 has 14 residues. Germline V CDR1 and CDR2: MNHEY, SVGAGI. Deletions cut 2 bases from V and 0 bases from J, with 7 bases between. The CDR3 is CASSYGHPNYGYTF. The CDR3 coding sequence is TGTGCCAGCAGTTACGGACATCCTAACTATGGCTACACCTTC.

This chain uses TRBV11-2 with TRBJ1-5; possibly TRBD1 for D (5 bases). V was clipped by 0 bases and J by 3 bases, with 9 bases between them. From germline, CDR1 is SGHAT and CDR2 FQNNGV. The CDR3 runs to 15 residues. For the CDR3, the DNA is TGTGCCAGCAGCTTAGATTGGGGCCTCAATCAGCCCCAGCATTTT. This sequence encodes CASSLDWGLNQPQHF.

This clone showed up just once. J is TRBJ1-1 and V is TRBV5-8; no definite D call. This CDR3 is 15 amino acids long. V was trimmed by 0 bases and J by 0 bases, leaving 9 bases between them. Per the germline V gene, CDR1 is SGHTS and CDR2 is YDEGEE. CDR3 DNA: TGTGCCAGCAGCTTGGGCCGGTCGCTGAACACTGAAGCTTTCTTT. Residues: CASSLGRSLNTEAFF.

This chain uses TRBV29-1 with TRBJ2-7; TRBD1 matches at 10 bases. In germline, CDR1 is SQVTM, CDR2 ANQGSEA. Losses at the gene ends were 1 base for V and 2 bases for J; bases not matched to a gene: 11. The CDR3 covers 17 residues. Here the CDR3 reads CSVEGLGQGIRPYEQYF. In DNA form, the CDR3 reads TGCAGCGTTGAAGGATTGGGACAGGGGATTCGTCCCTACGAGCAGTACTTC.

This chain joins TRBV24-1 and TRBJ1-2; TRBD1 matches 10 bases. After removal of 6 bases from V and 7 bases from J, the junction contained 7 bases not matched to a gene. CDR1 and CDR2 from the germline V gene are KGHDR and SFDVKD. This CDR3 spans 14 amino acids. The CDR3 DNA reads as TGTGCCACCAGTATCGGACAGGGGGTAGGTGGCTACACCTTC. Amino acids: CATSIGQGVGGYTF.

This clone was seen just once. This chain links TRBV4-1 with TRBJ2-1, with D possibly TRBD1 on 6 matching bases. The V gene lost 4 bases and the J gene lost 4 bases, with 17 bases spanning the gap. This CDR3 comprises 16 residues. Looked up from germline, CDR1 is MGHRA and CDR2 is YSYEKL. This CDR3 reads CASSPPSGERYNEQFF. As DNA, the CDR3 is TGCGCCAGCAGCCCCCCTTCAGGGGAGAGATACAATGAGCAGTTCTTC.